These 17 T cell receptor beta chains were sequenced from one sample in a study of T and B cells in COVID-19 patients. Blood genomic DNA input for TRB amplification was 250-500 ng. TRB rearrangements were amplified by multiplex PCR with BIOMED2 TRB-A/B primers. TCRdb re-called the multiplex PCR reads with MiXCR, one entry per CDR3 protein. Of 14,000 or so distinct CDR3 sequences in the sample, 28% are singletons; the top ten hold under 7.5%. Sequencing was performed on blood. The source of these receptors is a human donor who had recovered from COVID-19.

At least ten counts were recorded for this clonotype. This chain links TRBV6-5 with TRBJ1-1, with D perhaps TRBD1 (5 bases). The CDR3 sequence is 12 residues long. Germline lookup yields CDR1 MNHEY and CDR2 SVGAGI. The V end lost 6 bases, the J end lost 6 bases, and 11 bases lay between the germline ends. The chain's CDR3 is CASRRGDAEAFF. The CDR3 nucleotides read TGTGCCAGCAGACGGGGGGACGCTGAAGCTTTCTTT.

This clonotype came up a few times. The rearrangement uses TRBV7-9 and TRBJ2-5; 7 bases line up with TRBD1. The junction had 2 bases not matched to a gene; V was cut back by 3 bases and J by 4 bases. Germline V gene sequence: CDR1 SEHNR, CDR2 FQNEAQ (reference sequence). CDR3 length: 13 residues. CDR3 nucleotide sequence: TGTGCCAGCAGCTTTCGGACAGGAGAGACCCAGTACTTC. Residues: CASSFRTGETQYF.

There are a few counts of this clonotype. V gene TRBV5-1 combines with J gene TRBJ2-5; TRBD1 might be the D (6 bases). The V end was cut by 6 bases, the J end by 5 bases, with 20 bases between. There are 15 residues in the CDR3. The germline CDR1 and CDR2 sequences are SGHRS and YFSETQ. DNA of the CDR3: TGCGCCAGCAAACTCAATACAGGGTTCGAGGAGACCCAGTACTTC. This translates into CASKLNTGFEETQYF.

This clonotype came up a few times. The chain combines TRBV6-5 with TRBJ1-5, with D perhaps TRBD1 (6 bases). The CDR3 extends over 15 amino acids. Germline CDR1 and CDR2: MNHEY and SVGAGI. V shed 5 bases and J shed 2 bases, with 13 bases lying between them. CDR3 amino acids: CASSHLGGGNQPQHF. The CDR3 DNA reads TGTGCCAGCAGTCACCTTGGGGGCGGCAATCAGCCCCAGCATTTT.

This clonotype rates as medium-sized. The chain is built from TRBV18 and TRBJ2-1; D remains unclear. The germline CDR1 and CDR2 sequences are KGHSH and LQKENI. This CDR3 contains 14 residues. V gave up 2 bases and J gave up 5 bases, with 10 bases separating them. CDR3 sequence: CASSPSSPDNEQFF. CDR3 sequence (DNA): TGTGCCAGCTCACCATCTTCGCCGGACAATGAGCAGTTCTTC.

The chain is built from TRBV7-9 and TRBJ2-7; the D is unclear. Germline V CDR1 and CDR2: SEHNR, FQNEAQ (reference sequence). V lost 2 bases and J lost 2, with 4 bases in between. The CDR3 has 12 amino acids. The CDR3 DNA reads TGTGCCAGCAGCTTAACCACCTACGAGCAGTACTTC. This gives the protein CASSLTTYEQYF.

This sequence joins TRBV7-2 and TRBJ2-5; the match to TRBD1 covers 8 bases. Trimming at V came to 5 bases and at J to 3 bases, leaving 5 bases not matched to a gene. Germline assignment: CDR1 SGHTA and CDR2 FQGNSA. The CDR3 contains 14 residues. The CDR3 loop reads CASSPGTGEETQYF. The DNA of the CDR3 is TGTGCCAGCAGCCCTGGGACAGGTGAAGAGACCCAGTACTTC.

The J gene is TRBJ2-6, the V gene TRBV19, with TRBD1 matching 12 bases. Unmatched junction bases numbered 10, after V lost 3 bases and J lost 1 base. Germline V CDR1 and CDR2: LNHDA, SQIVND (reference sequence). CDR3 length: 20 residues. CDR3 amino acids: CASSIFPGTGGWSGANVLTF. Written as DNA, the CDR3 is TGTGCCAGTAGTATTTTCCCCGGGACAGGGGGCTGGTCTGGGGCCAACGTCCTGACTTTC. Complete variable domain (other parts from reference TRBV19 and TRBJ2-6): DGGITQSPKYLFRKEGQNVTLSCEQNLNHDAMYWYRQDPGQGLRLIYYSQIVNDFQKGDIAEGYSVSREKKESFPLTVTSAQKNPTAFYLCASSIFPGTGGWSGANVLTFGAGSRLTVL.

This clonotype was picked up many times. The chain uses TRBV19 and TRBJ1-5; 7 nucleotides agree with TRBD1. Trimming removed 6 bases from V and 7 bases from J; junction bases left unmatched: 18. Germline-derived CDR1 and CDR2 are LNHDA and SQIVND (reference sequence). This CDR3 spans 17 amino acids. The CDR3 loop is CASSLPALTGAVQPQHF. CDR3 in DNA: TGTGCCAGTAGCCTACCAGCTCTTACAGGGGCGGTCCAGCCCCAGCATTTT.

The chain employs TRBV10-3 and TRBJ2-7, with TRBD2 matching 7 bases. The J call may be mistaken, given a closer DNA end match to TRBJ2-1. Germline loops: CDR1 ENHRY, CDR2 SYGVKD. The CDR3 loop spans 13 amino acids. The CDR3 is CAIRRTSYNEQFF. DNA of the CDR3: TGTGCCATCAGGAGGACTAGCTACAATGAGCAGTTCTTC.

The V and J genes are TRBV5-6 and TRBJ1-2; tentative D call: TRBD1 (6 bases). Germline CDR1 reads SGHDT; CDR2 reads YYEEEE. V lost 0 bases, J lost 8 bases, and 11 bases lay in between. The CDR3 length is 13 residues. CDR3 sequence (DNA): TGTGCCAGCAGCTTGGGCAGGGGTGGCGGCTACACCTTC. Translation gives CASSLGRGGGYTF.

Ten or more counts support this clonotype. The rearrangement uses TRBV7-6 and TRBJ2-3; 7 bases align to TRBD1. Germline trimming cut 4 bases from V and 5 bases from J; bases unmatched to any gene: 6. Germline CDR1 and CDR2: SGHVS and FNYEAQ. This CDR3 contains 14 residues. The CDR3 DNA sequence: TGTGCCAGCAGCTCGACAGGGTGGGGAGATACGCAGTATTTT. Translation: CASSSTGWGDTQYF. Full variable domain (rest looked up from reference TRBV7-6 and TRBJ2-3): GAGVSQSPRYKVTKRGQDVALRCDPISGHVSLYWYRQALGQGPEFLTYFNYEAQQDKSGLPNDRFSAERPEGSISTLTIQRTEQRDSAMYRCASSSTGWGDTQYFGPGTRLTVL.

This clonotype was observed at least ten times. The chain links TRBV27 to TRBJ1-1, with D possibly being TRBD1 (6 bases). The germline V and J ends were trimmed by 5 bases and 3 bases, with 19 bases remaining between them. CDR3 size: 16 residues. Germline V gene lookup returns CDR1 MNHEY and CDR2 SMNVEV (reference sequence). The CDR3 nucleotides read TGTGCCAGCAGTAAACGGGGGGGGCGTTGGGACACTGAAGCTTTCTTT. This translates into CASSKRGGRWDTEAFF.

V gene TRBV4-1 combines with J gene TRBJ2-1; no reliable D call. CDR1 is MGHRA and CDR2 is YSYEKL in the germline V gene. Trimming cost V 3 bases and J 8 bases, with 8 bases left between them. This CDR3 comprises 12 residues. The CDR3 sequence: CASSHRSDEQFF. CDR3 nucleotides: TGCGCCAGCAGCCACAGGTCCGATGAGCAGTTCTTC.

The chain has TRBV29-1 and TRBJ2-7, with 11 bases that match TRBD1. This CDR3 has 12 residues. V gave up 7 bases and J gave up 5 bases; unmatched junction bases: 4. The germline V gene has CDR1 SQVTM and CDR2 ANQGSEA. CDR3 protein: CSGGQGAHEQYF. The CDR3 DNA is TGCAGCGGCGGACAGGGGGCTCACGAGCAGTACTTC.

The V call is TRBV7-9, the J call TRBJ2-7; no definite D call. The CDR3 has 13 residues. Per the germline V gene, CDR1 is SEHNR and CDR2 is FQNEAQ (reference sequence). The germline V and J ends were trimmed by 1 base and 3 bases, with 7 bases remaining between them. In DNA form, the CDR3 reads TGTGCCAGCAGCTTAGACACCCGCTACGAGCAGTACTTC. This codes for CASSLDTRYEQYF. The variable domain in full, with the rest retrieved from reference TRBV7-9 and TRBJ2-7, is DTGVSQNPRHKITKRGQNVTFRCDPISEHNRLYWYRQTLGQGPEFLTYFQNEAQLEKSRLLSDRFSAERPKGSFSTLEIQRTEQGDSAMYLCASSLDTRYEQYFGPGTRLTVT.

By share, this clonotype ranks as medium-sized. This chain's CDR3 is CASSPGLSGALHTDTQYF. The CDR3 bases are TGTGCCAGCAGCCCCGGACTAAGCGGGGCGCTACACACAGATACGCAGTATTTT. V is TRBV5-5 and J is TRBJ2-3, with 7 positions matching TRBD2. CDR3 length: 18 amino acids. Germline V gives CDR1 SGHKS, CDR2 YYEKEE (reference sequence). The ends lost 4 bases at V and 2 bases at J; junction bases unmatched: 16.